This entry lists 18 T cell receptor beta chains sequenced from one sample in a study of blood T cell repertoires in COVID-19. This table comes from immunoSEQ multiplex PCR, and its TCRdb copy is limited to in-frame clones, with some not included. The table includes over 100,000 clones, approximately 81% detected once. What was sequenced was peripheral blood. These receptors were obtained from a woman aged 60-75 years with active or convalescent COVID-19.

This chain joins TRBV7-6 and TRBJ2-1; possibly TRBD2 for D (7 bases). From germline, CDR1 is SGHVS and CDR2 FNYEAQ. CDR3 length equals 15 residues. V lost 1 base to trimming and J lost 7 bases, with 14 bases between them. CDR3 nucleotides: TGTGCCAGCAGCTTAGGAGGGGGGGCCAAGAATGAGCAGTTCTTC. Its protein is CASSLGGGAKNEQFF. Using reference TRBV7-6 and TRBJ2-1 for the parts outside the CDR3, the full variable domain is GAGVSQSPRYKVTKRGQDVALRCDPISGHVSLYWYRQALGQGPEFLTYFNYEAQQDKSGLPNDRFSAERPEGSISTLTIQRTEQRDSAMYRCASSLGGGAKNEQFFGPGTRLTVL.

J is TRBJ2-1 and V is TRBV15; 8 bases fit TRBD1. Germline trimming cut 4 bases from V and 7 bases from J; bases unmatched to any gene: 9. The CDR3 runs 15 residues. Germline V gene sequence: CDR1 LNHNV, CDR2 YYDKDF (reference sequence). The chain's CDR3 is CATSKNKDRVNEQFF. In DNA form, the CDR3 reads TGTGCCACCAGCAAAAATAAGGACAGGGTAAATGAGCAGTTCTTC.

V gene TRBV19 combines with J gene TRBJ1-1; 10 positions agree with TRBD1. Per germline, CDR1 LNHDA and CDR2 SQIVND (reference sequence). CDR3 length: 15 residues. J was trimmed by 8 bases and V by 5 bases; bases with no gene match: 11. The CDR3 region is CASSPRTGGKREAFF. CDR3 sequence (DNA): TGTGCCAGTAGTCCGAGGACAGGGGGTAAACGAGAAGCTTTCTTT.

This chain connects TRBV14 to TRBJ1-2; D is perhaps TRBD1 (6 bases). Trimming left V 3 bases short and J 7 bases short, with 15 bases between. Germline V lookup: CDR1 SGHDN, CDR2 FVKESK. CDR3 length equals 14 residues. The CDR3 DNA reads TGTGCCAGCAGCCAGGTCGGACAGTTTAGTGGCTACACCTTC. This encodes CASSQVGQFSGYTF.

This chain joins TRBV18 and TRBJ1-3, with TRBD1 as a possible D gene (5 bases). The V end was cut by 3 bases, the J end by 6 bases, with 12 bases between. Germline CDR1 and CDR2: KGHSH and LQKENI. This CDR3 has 14 residues. CDR3 DNA sequence: TGTGCCAGCTCACCGGCAGGGATGGAAAACACCATATATTTT. Protein sequence: CASSPAGMENTIYF.

This sequence joins TRBV5-4 and TRBJ2-3; 12 bases align to TRBD1. This CDR3 region has 15 residues. CDR1 is SGHNT and CDR2 is YYREEE in the germline V gene (reference sequence). V shed 2 bases and J 12 bases; nucleotides not matched to a gene: 10. The CDR3 loop reads CASSLGSGTGGSQYF. CDR3 bases: TGTGCCAGCAGCTTAGGTTCGGGGACAGGGGGCTCCCAGTATTTT.

This sequence joins TRBV5-4 and TRBJ2-5, with D perhaps matching TRBD2 (6 bases). Germline CDR1 SGHNT, CDR2 YYREEE (reference sequence). This CDR3 contains 13 residues. With 2 bases removed from V and 4 bases from J, the gap between germline ends came to 9 bases. The CDR3 sequence: CASSFGGAETQYF. The CDR3 DNA is TGTGCCAGCAGCTTCGGGGGAGCAGAGACCCAGTACTTC.

The chain has TRBV5-1 and TRBJ1-4; the D gene is possibly TRBD1 (5 bases). The germline V and J ends were trimmed by 4 bases and 11 bases, with 21 bases remaining between them. CDR1 and CDR2 (germline): SGHRS, YFSETQ. There are 15 residues in the CDR3. CDR3 region: CASSPLGPGGEKLFF. The CDR3 DNA reads TGCGCCAGCAGCCCCCTGGGACCGGGCGGGGAGAAACTGTTTTTT.

The rearrangement uses TRBV7-6 and TRBJ2-1, with 7 bases that match TRBD2. V lost 0 bases and J lost 5; bases outside the gene matches: 4. In germline, CDR1 is SGHVS, CDR2 FNYEAQ. The CDR3 extends over 15 amino acids. CDR3 DNA sequence: TGTGCCAGCAGCTTAGCTCGCGGGGGAGACAATGAGCAGTTCTTC. This codes for CASSLARGGDNEQFF.

The gene calls are TRBV2 and TRBJ1-5; 8 bases match TRBD1. The CDR3 contains 15 residues. The J segment lost 8 bases and the V segment lost 4 bases, leaving 10 bases of the junction unmatched. CDR1 SNHLY and CDR2 FYNNEI come from the germline V gene. The CDR3 loop is CASSGWTGSSEPQHF. The CDR3 DNA reads as TGTGCCAGCAGTGGCTGGACAGGGTCATCCGAGCCCCAGCATTTT.

The chain uses TRBV10-3 and TRBJ2-3; a weak D match, TRBD2 (6 bases). The CDR3 spans 14 residues. Per the germline V gene, CDR1 is ENHRY and CDR2 is SYGVKD. V lost 5 bases to trimming and J lost 0 bases, with 9 bases between them. CDR3 nucleotides: TGTGCCATCAGTTCCGGGACTAGCACAGATACGCAGTATTTT. This encodes CAISSGTSTDTQYF.

This clone was found a few times. This chain uses TRBV5-1 with TRBJ1-1; perhaps TRBD1 as D (5 bases). This CDR3 is built from 12 residues. The germline V and J ends were trimmed by 6 bases and 4 bases, with 10 bases remaining between them. Looked up from germline, CDR1 is SGHRS and CDR2 is YFSETQ. The CDR3 nucleotides are TGCGCCAGCACAGGGTTTAGCACTGAAGCTTTCTTT. Amino acids: CASTGFSTEAFF.

The rearrangement links TRBV28 to TRBJ1-2; D is uncertain. Germline V gene data show CDR1 as MDHEN and CDR2 as SYDVKM. The CDR3 consists of 14 residues. The V end was cut by 6 bases, the J end by 3 bases, with 14 bases between. In nucleotides, the CDR3 is TGTGCCAGCAGCTCCCCCTCGGGAGACTATGGCTACACCTTC. It yields the protein CASSSPSGDYGYTF.

This clone has a handful of counts. The chain has TRBV2 and TRBJ1-5, with 8 bases matching TRBD1. This CDR3 has 15 amino acids. V was pared by 8 bases and J by 4 bases, with 10 bases of the junction left unmatched. The germline CDR1 and CDR2 sequences are SNHLY and FYNNEI. The CDR3 spells CASVVGQGPNQPQHF. DNA for the CDR3: TGTGCCAGCGTTGTTGGACAGGGACCTAATCAGCCCCAGCATTTT.

This rearrangement joins TRBV19 to TRBJ2-2; D possibly corresponds to TRBD2 (6 bases). Looked up from germline, CDR1 is LNHDA and CDR2 is SQIVND (reference sequence). V lost 10 bases and J 0 bases, leaving 12 bases between the germline ends. The CDR3 runs to 14 residues. CDR3: CATLREPNTGELFF. The CDR3 DNA reads as TGTGCCACCTTGCGGGAACCGAACACCGGGGAGCTGTTTTTT.

This clone was recorded only once. This chain connects TRBV3-1 (or the pseudogene TRBV3-2) to TRBJ1-6, with 7 bases aligning to TRBD1. V lost 4 bases, J lost 10 bases, and 10 bases stayed unmatched. The CDR3 consists of 15 residues. Germline-derived CDR1 and CDR2 are LGHDT and YNNKEL (reference sequence). The CDR3 loop is CASSLQIRGESPLHF. The CDR3 DNA is TGTGCCAGCAGCCTCCAAATCAGGGGGGAGTCACCCCTCCACTTT.

The chain carries TRBV28 and TRBJ1-6, with TRBD1 matching over 8 bases. CDR1 is MDHEN and CDR2 is SYDVKM in the germline V gene. The V segment lost 6 bases and the J segment 10 bases; nucleotides outside the gene matches: 8. There are 14 residues in the CDR3. CDR3 loop: CASSRQGISSPLHF. In nucleotides, the CDR3 is TGTGCCAGCAGCAGACAGGGGATAAGCTCACCCCTCCACTTT.

The sample holds many counts of this clone. This chain uses TRBV6-5 with TRBJ2-2; unclear D gene. This CDR3 is 15 amino acids long. V was shortened by 7 bases and J by 2 bases, with 14 bases between the two germline ends. Germline V CDR1 and CDR2: MNHEY, SVGAGI. CDR3 region: CASKRDTANTGELFF. The CDR3 DNA reads as TGTGCCAGCAAAAGAGACACCGCTAACACCGGGGAGCTGTTTTTT.